This T cell receptor beta chain was identified during a study of CD8+CD57+ T cells in acquired aplastic anemia. Genomic DNA served as template for TCR beta VDJ and CDR3 profiling. TCRdb analysed the reads with MiXCR anew, one entry per CDR3 protein. The sample carries about 150,000 distinct CDR3 sequences, about 45% recorded once. CDR3 length: 16 residues. The V and J ends lost 5 bases and 4 bases, in that order; junction bases with no gene match: 13. CDR1 is KGHSH and CDR2 is LQKENI in the germline V gene. Patients included in sequencing had previously demonstrated CD8+CD57+ cell expansion by flow cytometry.

Sequencing input: sorted CD4+, CD8+, or CD8+CD57+ T cells (not recorded which) from PBMCs. The receptor was derived from a human donor with aplastic anemia. The chain is built from TRBV18 and TRBJ2-5, with TRBD1 matching over 7 bases. CDR3 coding DNA: TGTGCCAGCTCAGGTATTCGAGGGGGCGCGTTAGAGACCCAGTACTTC. This encodes CASSGIRGGALETQYF.